This TCR beta chain was recovered during a study of cytomegalovirus exposure and HLA in healthy donors (dated by TCRdb to the late 2010s). Looking at the study overall: In an earlier analysis of under 750 of the donors, around 300 Gb of sequence data and 90 million to 120 million unique TCR beta sequences from some 170 million T cells were reported. An early release that covered fewer than 750 HLA-typed donors contained approximately 320 gigabases of sequencing data and 65 million to 100 million unique TCR sequences. Of the roughly 400 genotyped donors, roughly 85% fell in the genetic ancestry cluster associated with self-reported Caucasian donors. The aim of the study was to test whether cataloging public T cell receptors could identify signatures of past pathogen exposure. The T cell repertoires of 700 or so subjects were profiled by immunosequencing and related to cytomegalovirus serostatus. Besides the first cohort of some 670 subjects, a separate validation cohort made up of 120 different subjects was used. To predict cytomegalovirus infection status, the study brought together high-throughput TCR immunosequencing, statistical association of individual TCRs with disease status, and machine learning. A later analysis re-examined previously published TCR beta repertoires from over 500 donors and added high-resolution HLA genotyping to investigate patterns of TCR occurrence. Rather than drawing on any new phenotypic data, the later analysis identified candidate immune exposures from TCR beta sequences and the way those sequences occurred across donors. To decide whether each TCR beta V gene segment behaved as functional or pseudogenic, an earlier analysis of some 600 of the donors relied on high-throughput TCR beta sequencing. Donor age, sex, ethnicity and CMV serostatus were compiled alongside the repertoire data. Genome-wide SNP genotypes for about 65% of the 666 donors were used in a later genetic analysis, which treated that subset as a discovery cohort. Every discovery cohort repertoire had been produced on one sequencing platform. HLA typing included class I and class II loci at four-digit resolution. The number of donors typed differed by locus, with about 629-630 for A, B, C, DRB1 and DQB1, 522 for DQA1, 600 to 610 for DPA1, and 400 to 490 for DPB1. Several DR-DQ haplotypes were handled as single units for association and clustering because linkage in the cohort was strong. Across under 500 genotyped donors of the cohort, an average of about 240,000 unique TCR beta nucleotide sequences per donor were sequenced, and around 20% of those sequences were non-productive.

The CDR3 starts with the cysteine, ends with the phenylalanine, and has 14 residues. Kept here is only the CDR3 DNA, which spans 42 bases and is read in frame from base 1. The germline V gene specifies SGHTA as CDR1 and FQGNSA as CDR2. V gives up 3 bases and J gives up 7 bases, and the segment between their germline ends measures 10 bases. The method behind the library was the immunoSEQ multiplex PCR assay. The multiplex PCR relied on a mix of 60 forward primers for TCR Vbeta segments and 13 reverse primers for TCR Jbeta segments. The CDR3 region of rearranged TCR beta genes was amplified from genomic DNA by a multiplex PCR assay. The Illumina HiSeq System was used to sequence the amplified TCR beta libraries as 87-base-pair reads. The original pipeline was this. In a later analysis, approximately 74 million unique TCR beta chains were counted across the approximately 670 repertoires, and roughly 10 million of these chains were shared by at least two donors. Raw reads were error-corrected and collapsed into unique sequences by a nearest-neighbor algorithm in which closely related sequences were merged to remove PCR and sequencing errors. V, D and J gene segments were assigned by aligning CDR3 sequences to IMGT reference sequences. For a sequence to be retained, a match of at least six nucleotides was required to both a V gene segment and a J gene segment. A rearrangement counted as productive if the CDR3 had no stop codons and remained in frame with V and J, and every other rearrangement counted as non-productive. CDR3 was defined by IMGT convention, running from the second conserved V-encoded cysteine to the conserved J-encoded phenylalanine. The earlier analysis of fewer than 750 of the donors excluded sequences that lacked an unambiguous match to a single V gene segment. An earlier analysis of 587 of the donors called V segments functional above 56.7% productive rearrangements and segregating when the between-donor standard deviation exceeded 5%. A statistical classification framework was developed to diagnose cytomegalovirus status using the catalog of TCR beta chain sequences. A later analysis assigned V and J genes by comparing TCR nucleotide sequences with IMGT/GENE-DB human TR gene sequences. The TCRdist pipeline was used in a later analysis to assign CDR3 sequences and most-parsimonious VDJ recombination scenarios. In a later analysis, each TCR beta chain was defined by its CDR3 amino acid sequence together with its V-gene family, and reads lacking a unique V-gene family were excluded. In a later analysis, some 600 highly shared, low-generation-probability nucleotide sequences were removed to address suspected cross-contamination and a sequencing artifact. In a later analysis, a clonal expansion index was calculated for each public chain from normalized within-repertoire ranks of inferred template counts. In a later analysis, generation probabilities were computed with a VDJ recombination model fitted to out-of-frame rearrangements, and the resulting probabilities were checked against IGoR. A later analysis scored TCR-TCR, TCR-HLA and TCR-CMV co-occurrence with hypergeometric tests, applying a repertoire-size bias correction to TCR pairs. False discovery rates were estimated in a later analysis by permuting HLA or CMV assignments 20 times. A later analysis grouped co-occurring TCRs with DBSCAN, adding TCRdist sequence similarity when clustering within HLA-allele-positive subsets. Co-occurrence clustering excluded repertoires with fewer than 30,000 or more than 120,000 public chains, plus five with anomalous nucleotide sharing. Imported from immuneACCESS, the table was reduced by TCRdb to in-frame sequences with V and J called. These copies leave out some clones; in studies compared against another copy, an unresolved V gene accounts for under half, and the cause of the remainder is not known. From that table come the V and J calls and clone size; the DNA was used to work out D and trimming. This sample gives 150,000 to 200,000 clones in total; approximately 75% of them show up just once. Of the sample, around 2% is held by the ten largest clones.

Study-level results and caveats: In a later analysis, TCR association rates were found to vary across HLA loci, with the most associated TCRs seen for DRB1 alleles and the fewest for HLA-C alleles. A cluster of highly shared sequence variants was judged likely to be a technical artifact of the sequencing pipeline. V-gene and J-gene trimming of TCR beta chains was associated with a missense DCLRE1C variant in a later genetic analysis, and the association was replicated in an independent cohort. Specific HLA alleles were associated with some 15,000 TCR beta sequences at a false discovery rate of 0.05 in a later analysis. The authors suggested that the approach could potentially be extended to other disease states and immunological phenotypes. According to a later genetic analysis, donors in an Asian-associated ancestry cluster had fewer N-insertions in productive TCRs than the approximately 700-donor mean. Because some donors lacked HLA typing at each locus, the association tests relied only on the typed subset. A later analysis found that HLA-associated TCR beta chains were more clonally expanded and had lower generation probabilities than equally common non-associated chains. Broadly in line with IMGT annotations, most TCR beta V segments showed up in productive rearrangements about 87% or about 30% of the time in an earlier analysis of some 590 of the donors. The classifier was reported to diagnose cytomegalovirus status with high specificity and sensitivity in both the original and validation cohorts. Because the 87-base-pair reads could not distinguish some IMGT-functional V segments, including TRBV6-2 and TRBV6-3, those segments were excluded. Immune exposure information for the cohort was limited to CMV serostatus. Presence/absence analyses assumed roughly uniform sequencing depth across donors, an assumption that may not hold. A further reported finding was that TCR beta sequences accurately predicted the HLA-A and HLA-B alleles for most subjects in the first cohort. The study gave a list of some 150 TCR beta chains associated with cytomegalovirus. Linkage disequilibrium might explain the correlated functional status among segregating V segments, but an unknown experimental factor could not be excluded. This cohort had only TCR beta chains sequenced, and the lack of alpha or paired-chain data limited which features could be detected. Assigning TCR associations to individual alleles was difficult when HLA alleles, especially DR and DQ, strongly co-occurred. Most CMV-associated TCR beta chains appeared to be HLA-restricted in a later analysis, and the HLA associations seemed to be driven largely by CMV exposure. Most TCR sequences were observed very rarely across donors, whereas some public TCRs were present in many individuals. According to a later analysis, parvovirus B19, influenza, CMV and Epstein-Barr virus appeared linked to several top co-occurrence clusters. Because counts were too low, 15 to 20 rarely observed V segments, including chromosome 9 orphons, were excluded from the earlier analysis of around 590 of the donors. In vitro tests confirmed that three of the cytomegalovirus-associated TCR beta chains recognize cytomegalovirus antigens.

With respect to this clone: Its antigen remains undetermined. Qualities for individual bases were not recorded, and no much larger clone is one base off.

The cohort was made up of about 610 healthy bone marrow donors. Cohort members were all nominally healthy when sampled, although unrecorded immune exposures were likely present. The donor tested CMV seropositive, placing the donor among the 289 seropositive members of the cohort. Every donor gave a peripheral blood sample, and the peripheral blood mononuclear cells from that sample were used for TCR beta sequencing. Genomic DNA extraction from the blood cell samples was performed with the Qiagen DNeasy Blood Extraction Kit. Sequencing used PBMCs. This sequence was found in a middle-aged man in good health and CMV-seropositive. The rearranged segments are TRBV7-2 and TRBJ1-6; the D gene is perhaps TRBD1, on 5 matching bases. CDR3 protein: CASSLPGINSPLHF. The DNA is as follows: TGTGCCAGCAGCTTGCCAGGGATCAATTCACCCCTCCACTTT.